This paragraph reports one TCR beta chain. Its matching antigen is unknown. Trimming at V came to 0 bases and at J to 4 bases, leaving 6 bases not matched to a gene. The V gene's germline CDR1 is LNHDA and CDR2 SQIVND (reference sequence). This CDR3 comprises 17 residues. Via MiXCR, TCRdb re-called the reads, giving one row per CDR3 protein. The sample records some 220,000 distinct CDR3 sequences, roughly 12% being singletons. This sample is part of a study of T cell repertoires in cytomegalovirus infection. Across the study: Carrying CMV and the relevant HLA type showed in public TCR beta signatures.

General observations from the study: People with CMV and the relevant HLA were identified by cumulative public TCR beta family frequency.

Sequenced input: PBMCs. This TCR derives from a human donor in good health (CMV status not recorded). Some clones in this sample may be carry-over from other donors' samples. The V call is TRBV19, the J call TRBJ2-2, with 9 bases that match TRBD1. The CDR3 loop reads CASSIETGGRSTGELFF. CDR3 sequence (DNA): TGTGCCAGTAGTATAGAGACAGGGGGACGGAGCACCGGGGAGCTGTTTTTT.